This paragraph covers one T cell receptor beta chain sequence. Sequenced by immunoSEQ multiplex PCR; TCRdb stores in-frame clones only, minus some. The data contain around 75,000 clones, around 94% of them singletons. Losses at the gene ends were 5 bases for V and 4 bases for J; bases not matched to a gene: 6. The CDR3 has 15 residues. Germline assignment: CDR1 KGHSH and CDR2 LQKENI. This entry is derived from a study of control samples from healthy donors and cancer patients. Sequencing was carried out using blood. This TCR was recovered from a woman aged 55-75 years in good health. J is TRBJ2-1 and V is TRBV18; 9 bases are shared with TRBD2. The DNA for the CDR3 is TGTGCCAGCTCAGCCGGGACTAGCTTTTACAATGAGCAGTTCTTC. Its translation is CASSAGTSFYNEQFF.